This is a list of T cell receptor beta chains from one sample in a study of human CD8 memory T cell subsets. TCRdb reprocessed the 5' RACE reads, with one entry per CDR3 protein and no DNA. The sample's table shows about 20,000 distinct CDR3 sequences. Sequences were obtained from CD8+ T cells from PBMCs. The receptors shown here come from a human donor in good health. Both conserved end residues are part of each CDR3. Size tells how often a clone was seen (once, few, many) or the class of an expanded clone, and some rows leave it out.

v_call,j_call,clone_size,cdr3_aa
TRBV9,TRBJ2-2,NA,CASSVEASGSSGELFF
TRBV7-9,TRBJ2-1,NA,CASSLLIRGEQFF
TRBV7-9,TRBJ2-7,NA,CASSPGLAENYEQYF
TRBV3-1,TRBJ2-3,NA,CASSQGTPGAGGNTDTQYF
TRBV2,TRBJ2-1,NA,CASRGPGTSAYNEQFF
TRBV4-2,TRBJ1-2,NA,CASSPEGARGDYGYTF
TRBV4-3,TRBJ1-5,NA,CASSQEGPTNQPQHF
TRBV19,TRBJ2-1,NA,CASSPSDQGPYNEQFF
TRBV6-2/TRBV6-3,TRBJ2-1,NA,CASSYFTTSGIISEQFF
TRBV7-2,TRBJ1-2,medium-sized,CASSLAGVYGYTF